A selection of T cell receptor beta chains follows, all from one sample in a study of OX40 agonist ivuxolimab in advanced cancers. Profiled with immunoSEQ multiplex PCR; TCRdb holds only in-frame clones, not every one. The data hold approximately 90,000 clones, with 89% observed a single time. The sequencing here drew on CD4+ or CD8+ T cells sorted from blood, taken in a trial of the OX40 agonist ivuxolimab. Receptors were obtained from an adult with an advanced solid tumor such as melanoma, head and neck, liver or kidney cancer. The CDR3 runs from the conserved cysteine through the conserved F or W. The D gene is left open where the match is weak. Clone size is given for some rows only: seen once, a few or many times, or a class if the clone is expanded.

>14|TRBV6-5|TRBJ1-2|NA|few
CASTFGQSQRGYTF
TGTGCCAGCACCTTCGGACAGTCCCAGAGGGGCTACACCTTC
>13|TRBV5-1|TRBJ1-4|NA|once
CASSLEGGEKLFF
TGCGCCAGCAGCTTGGAGGGCGGTGAAAAACTGTTTTTT
>13|TRBV2|TRBJ2-7|NA|NA
CASSAPFSYEQYF
TGTGCCAGCAGTGCGCCGTTTTCCTACGAGCAGTACTTC
>12|TRBV28|TRBJ1-5|NA|NA
CASSFGGQPQHF
TGTGCCAGCAGTTTCGGGGGACAGCCCCAGCATTTT
>14|TRBV2|TRBJ1-4|NA|NA
CASSIQGPNEKLFF
TGTGCCAGCAGCATACAGGGTCCTAATGAAAAACTGTTTTTT
>13|TRBV2|TRBJ1-2|TRBD1|NA
CASTLDRNYGYTF
TGTGCCAGCACATTGGACAGGAACTATGGCTACACCTTC
>15|TRBV5-4|TRBJ1-2|NA|NA
CASSEDPEVTYGYTF
TGTGCCAGCAGCGAAGACCCGGAGGTAACTTATGGCTACACCTTC
>14|TRBV27|TRBJ1-4|NA|NA
CASRNRGYNEKLFF
TGTGCCAGCCGTAATAGGGGATATAATGAAAAACTGTTTTTT
>13|TRBV29-1|TRBJ2-5|NA|NA
CSVAGIVGETQYF
TGCAGCGTTGCTGGGATTGTAGGAGAGACCCAGTACTTC
>14|TRBV6-5|TRBJ2-7|TRBD2|NA
CASSQDGRGVLRYF
TGTGCCAGCAGCCAGGATGGGAGGGGCGTCTTACGGTACTTC
>16|TRBV5-1|TRBJ2-1|TRBD1|NA
CASSLLDGTGSRGQFF
TGCGCCAGCAGCCTTTTAGATGGGACAGGGTCTCGGGGGCAGTTCTTC
>16|TRBV27|TRBJ2-7|TRBD1|NA
CASSLYWTGGIYEQYF
TGTGCCAGCAGTTTATATTGGACAGGGGGCATCTACGAGCAGTACTTC
>18|TRBV10-3|TRBJ2-2|TRBD2|once
CAISEALAGGRVTGELFF
TGTGCCATCAGTGAGGCACTAGCGGGGGGGCGTGTCACCGGGGAGCTGTTTTTT
>14|TRBV6-1|TRBJ1-4|NA|NA
CASTGGGTNEKLFF
TGTGCCAGCACCGGCGGGGGGACTAATGAAAAACTGTTTTTT
>13|TRBV6-1|TRBJ1-1|NA|NA
CASRSAADTEAFF
TGTGCCAGCAGGTCGGCCGCGGACACTGAAGCTTTCTTT